This TCR beta chain appears in the sequencing data of a study of T-cell reconstitution after alpha-beta-depleted transplantation in children. Study conclusions and caveats: About two months after transplant, alpha-beta T cells reportedly came from several hundred expanded graft clones. Surviving thymic progenitors and recipient T cells were the source of high TCRbeta diversity at day 60 in some patients. Most T-cell counts and diversity one year after the transplant came from T cells that were newly produced.

The germline gives CDR1 MDHEN, CDR2 SYDVKM. This CDR3 spans 16 amino acids. As to this clonotype: Its matching antigen is unknown.

Researchers prepared the TCRbeta library using unique molecular identifiers, the study reports. TCRdb re-called the PCR reads through MiXCR, storing one row per CDR3 protein. The table includes about 420,000 distinct CDR3 sequences, roughly 16% detected once. The V and J genes are TRBV28 and TRBJ2-5, with 8 positions matching TRBD1. The material sequenced was PBMCs, mostly from graft donor cells, taken 360 days after TCRalphabeta/CD19-depleted stem cell transplant. This clonotype originated in a boy under two years old who had a stem cell transplant for Wiskott-Aldrich syndrome, so the T cells may come from the graft donor. The CDR3 here is CRSGASGGDGRETQYF. In nucleotides, the CDR3 is TGTCGCTCAGGCGCCTCAGGGGGCGACGGGAGAGAGACCCAGTACTTC. The full variable domain, its missing parts supplied by reference TRBV28 and TRBJ2-5, is DVKVTQSSRYLVKRTGEKVFLECVQDMDHENMFWYRQDPGLGLRLIYFSYDVKMKEKGDIPEGYSVSREKKERFSLILESASTNQTSMYLCRSGASGGDGRETQYFGPGTRLLVL.